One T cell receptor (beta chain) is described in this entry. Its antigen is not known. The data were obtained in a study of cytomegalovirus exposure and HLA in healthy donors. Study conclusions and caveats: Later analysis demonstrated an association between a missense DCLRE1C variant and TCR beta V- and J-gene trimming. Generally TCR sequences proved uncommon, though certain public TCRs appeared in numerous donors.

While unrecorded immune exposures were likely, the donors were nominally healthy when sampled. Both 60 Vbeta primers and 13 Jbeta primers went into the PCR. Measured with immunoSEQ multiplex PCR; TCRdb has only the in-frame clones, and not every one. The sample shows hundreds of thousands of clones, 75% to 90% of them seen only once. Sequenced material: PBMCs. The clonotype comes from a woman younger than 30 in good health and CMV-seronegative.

CDR3 in amino acids: CASSLAWRELTRLGQETQYF. CDR3 DNA sequence: TGCGCCAGCAGCTTGGCGTGGAGGGAGCTTACAAGATTGGGGCAAGAGACCCAGTACTTC. The chain combines TRBV5-1 with TRBJ2-5; D may be TRBD2 (6 bases). V was clipped by 0 bases and J by 2 bases, with 26 bases between them. Per the germline V gene, CDR1 is SGHRS and CDR2 is YFSETQ. The CDR3 length is 20 residues.